The sequence of this T cell receptor (beta chain) was determined in a study of T cell changes during pregnancy in multiple sclerosis. Germline values: CDR1 GTSNPN, CDR2 SVGIG (reference sequence). V was cut by 3 bases and J by 5 bases, with 13 bases left in between. CDR3 size: 13 residues. Generated by immunoSEQ multiplex PCR, the TCRdb table keeps only in-frame clones and is missing some. Altogether more than 55,000 clones are present, approximately 89% being singletons, with the ten largest covering more than 1.4%. Sequences were derived from peripheral blood, sampled in the second trimester of pregnancy. The chain links TRBV30 to TRBJ1-2; D might be TRBD1 (5 bases). The source is a female donor with multiple sclerosis, enrolled in a pregnancy study. For the CDR3, the DNA is TGTGCCTGGAGCCCCTTCACAGGTTATGGCTACACCTTC. Its translation: CAWSPFTGYGYTF.